This T cell receptor beta chain was sequenced for a study of T cell responses to AZD1222 COVID-19 vaccine. The V and J ends lost 2 bases and 1 base respectively, with 5 bases between them. There are 13 residues in the CDR3. Germline values: CDR1 SEHNR, CDR2 FQNEAQ (reference sequence). Sequenced by immunoSEQ multiplex PCR; TCRdb stores in-frame clones only, minus some. The sample includes tens of thousands of clones, about 92% of them seen just once. The receptor was derived from an adult who received the AZD1222 COVID-19 vaccine. Sequencing used peripheral blood, obtained 28 days after the second AZD1222 dose. The V and J genes are TRBV7-9 and TRBJ1-2; D call uncertain. The CDR3 coding sequence is TGTGCCAGCAGCTTACAAATTAACTATGGCTACACCTTC. It encodes CASSLQINYGYTF.